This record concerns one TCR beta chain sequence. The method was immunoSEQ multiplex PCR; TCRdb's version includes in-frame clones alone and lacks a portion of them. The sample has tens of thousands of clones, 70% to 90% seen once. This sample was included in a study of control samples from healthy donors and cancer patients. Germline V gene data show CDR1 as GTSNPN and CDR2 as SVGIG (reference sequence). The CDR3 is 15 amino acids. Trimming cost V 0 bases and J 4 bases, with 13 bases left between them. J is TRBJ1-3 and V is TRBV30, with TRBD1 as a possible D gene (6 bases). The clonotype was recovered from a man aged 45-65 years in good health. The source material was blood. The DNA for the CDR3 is TGTGCCTGGAGTGTCGGGGGCGGAGGAGGAAACACCATATATTTT. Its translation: CAWSVGGGGGNTIYF.